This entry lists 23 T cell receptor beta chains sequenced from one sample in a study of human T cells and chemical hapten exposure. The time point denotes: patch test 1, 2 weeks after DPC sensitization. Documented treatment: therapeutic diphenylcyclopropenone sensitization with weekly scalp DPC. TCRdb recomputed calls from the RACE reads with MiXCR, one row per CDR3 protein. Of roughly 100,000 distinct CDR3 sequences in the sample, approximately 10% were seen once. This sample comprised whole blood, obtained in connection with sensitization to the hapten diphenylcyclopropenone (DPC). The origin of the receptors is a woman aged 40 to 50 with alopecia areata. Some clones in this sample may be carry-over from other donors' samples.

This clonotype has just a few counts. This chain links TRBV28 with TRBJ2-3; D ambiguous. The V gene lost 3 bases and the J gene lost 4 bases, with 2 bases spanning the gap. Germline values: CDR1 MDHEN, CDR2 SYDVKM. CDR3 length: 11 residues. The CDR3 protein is CASSFSDTQYF. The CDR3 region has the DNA TGTGCCAGCAGTTTTTCAGATACGCAGTATTTT.

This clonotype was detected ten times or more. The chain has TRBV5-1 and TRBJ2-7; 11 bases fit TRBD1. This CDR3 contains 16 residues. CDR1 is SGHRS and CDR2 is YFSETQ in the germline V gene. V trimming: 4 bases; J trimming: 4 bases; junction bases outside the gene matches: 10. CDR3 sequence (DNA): TGCGCCAGCAGCCCGACCCCGGGACAGGGGGGTTACGAGCAGTACTTC. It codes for CASSPTPGQGGYEQYF.

The CDR3 DNA is TGTGCCAGCAGTCCTCAGGGGGCAGATACGCAGTATTTT. This sequence encodes CASSPQGADTQYF. The V gene is TRBV12-3 or TRBV12-4, the J gene TRBJ2-3, with 7 bases identical to TRBD1. Losses at the gene ends were 5 bases for V and 4 bases for J; bases not matched to a gene: 3. The CDR3 extends over 13 amino acids.

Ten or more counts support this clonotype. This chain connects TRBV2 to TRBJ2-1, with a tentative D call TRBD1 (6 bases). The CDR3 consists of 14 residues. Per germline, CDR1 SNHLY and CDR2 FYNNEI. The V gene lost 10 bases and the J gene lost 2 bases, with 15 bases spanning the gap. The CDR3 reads CATTTQGTYNEQFF. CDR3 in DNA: TGTGCCACCACCACACAGGGAACCTACAATGAGCAGTTCTTC.

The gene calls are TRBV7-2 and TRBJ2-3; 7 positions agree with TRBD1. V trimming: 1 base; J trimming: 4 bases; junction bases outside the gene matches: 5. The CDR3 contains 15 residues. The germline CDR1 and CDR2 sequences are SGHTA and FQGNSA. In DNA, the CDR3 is TGTGCCAGCAGCTTAGAAGGGGGCTACGCAGATACGCAGTATTTT. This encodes CASSLEGGYADTQYF.

This chain's CDR3 is CSARRQTYGYTF. Here the CDR3 DNA reads TGCAGTGCTAGACGACAGACCTATGGCTACACCTTC. This chain joins TRBV20-1 and TRBJ1-2, with D perhaps TRBD1 (5 bases). Germline-derived CDR1 and CDR2 are DFQATT and SNEGSKA (reference sequence). V was cut by 2 bases and J by 4 bases, with 8 bases left in between. The CDR3 is made up of 12 amino acids.

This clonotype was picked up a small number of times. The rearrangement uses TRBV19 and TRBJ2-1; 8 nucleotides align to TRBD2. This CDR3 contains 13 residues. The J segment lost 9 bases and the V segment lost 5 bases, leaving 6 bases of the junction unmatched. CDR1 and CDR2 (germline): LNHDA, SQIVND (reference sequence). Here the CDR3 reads CASSRDSGAEQFF. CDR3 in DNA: TGTGCCAGTAGTCGGGATAGCGGGGCTGAGCAGTTCTTC. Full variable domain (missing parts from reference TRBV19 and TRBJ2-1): DGGITQSPKYLFRKEGQNVTLSCEQNLNHDAMYWYRQDPGQGLRLIYYSQIVNDFQKGDIAEGYSVSREKKESFPLTVTSAQKNPTAFYLCASSRDSGAEQFFGPGTRLTVL.

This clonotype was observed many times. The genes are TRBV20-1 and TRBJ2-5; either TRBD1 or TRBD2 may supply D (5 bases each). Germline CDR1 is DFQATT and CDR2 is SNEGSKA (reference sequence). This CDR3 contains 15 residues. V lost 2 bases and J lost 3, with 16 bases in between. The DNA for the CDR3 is TGCAGTGCTAGACAATCCGGGACGAGAAAAGAGACCCAGTACTTC. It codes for CSARQSGTRKETQYF.

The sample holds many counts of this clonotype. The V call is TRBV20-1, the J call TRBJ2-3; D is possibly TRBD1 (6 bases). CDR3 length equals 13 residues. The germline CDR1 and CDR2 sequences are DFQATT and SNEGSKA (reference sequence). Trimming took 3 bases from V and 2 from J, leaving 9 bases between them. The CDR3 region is CSASTGFTDTQYF. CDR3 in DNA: TGCAGTGCTAGTACAGGGTTCACAGATACGCAGTATTTT.

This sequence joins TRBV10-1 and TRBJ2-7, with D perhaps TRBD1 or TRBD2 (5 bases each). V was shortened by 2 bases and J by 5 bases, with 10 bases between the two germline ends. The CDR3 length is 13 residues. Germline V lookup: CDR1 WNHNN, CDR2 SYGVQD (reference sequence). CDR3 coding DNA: TGCGCCAGCAGTGAGCCAGGGACGGACGAGCAGTACTTC. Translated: CASSEPGTDEQYF.

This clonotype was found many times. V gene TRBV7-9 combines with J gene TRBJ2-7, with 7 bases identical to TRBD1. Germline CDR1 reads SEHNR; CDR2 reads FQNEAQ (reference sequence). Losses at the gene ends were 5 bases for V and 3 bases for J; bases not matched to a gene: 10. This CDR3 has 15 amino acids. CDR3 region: CASSPGTAARYEQYF. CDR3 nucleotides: TGTGCCAGCAGCCCTGGGACAGCCGCCCGCTACGAGCAGTACTTC.

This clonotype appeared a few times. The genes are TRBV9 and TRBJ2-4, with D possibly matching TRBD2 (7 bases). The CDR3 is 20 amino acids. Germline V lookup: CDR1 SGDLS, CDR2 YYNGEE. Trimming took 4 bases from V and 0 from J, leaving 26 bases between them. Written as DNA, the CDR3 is TGTGCCAGCAGCCCCGAAGGGTCAGGGGAGGGGAAACTAGCCAAAAACATTCAGTACTTC. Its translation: CASSPEGSGEGKLAKNIQYF.

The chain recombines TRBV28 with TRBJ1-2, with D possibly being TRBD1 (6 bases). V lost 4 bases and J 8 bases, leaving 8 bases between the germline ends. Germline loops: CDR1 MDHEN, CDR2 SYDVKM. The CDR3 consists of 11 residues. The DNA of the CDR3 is TGTGCCAGCAGTTGGGGGGGCGGCTACACCTTC. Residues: CASSWGGGYTF.

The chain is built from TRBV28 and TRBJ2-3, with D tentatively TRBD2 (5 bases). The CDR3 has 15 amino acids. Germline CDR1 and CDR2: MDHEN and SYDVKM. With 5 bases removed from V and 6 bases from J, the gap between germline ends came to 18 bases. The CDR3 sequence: CASSPEAFLGDTQYF. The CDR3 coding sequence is TGTGCCAGCAGTCCGGAGGCTTTCCTGGGGGATACGCAGTATTTT.

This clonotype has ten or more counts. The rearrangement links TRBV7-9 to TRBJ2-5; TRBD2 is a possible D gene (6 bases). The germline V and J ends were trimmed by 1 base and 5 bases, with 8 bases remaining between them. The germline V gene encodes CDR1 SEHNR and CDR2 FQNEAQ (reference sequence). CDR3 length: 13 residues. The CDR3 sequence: CASSLVGGETQYF. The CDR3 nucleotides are TGTGCCAGCAGCTTAGTAGGAGGGGAGACCCAGTACTTC.

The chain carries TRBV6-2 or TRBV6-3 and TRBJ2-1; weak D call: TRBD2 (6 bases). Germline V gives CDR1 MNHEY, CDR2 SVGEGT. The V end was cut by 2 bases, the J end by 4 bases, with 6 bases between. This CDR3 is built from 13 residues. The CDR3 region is CASSYAGYNEQFF. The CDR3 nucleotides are TGTGCCAGCAGTTACGCGGGGTACAATGAGCAGTTCTTC.

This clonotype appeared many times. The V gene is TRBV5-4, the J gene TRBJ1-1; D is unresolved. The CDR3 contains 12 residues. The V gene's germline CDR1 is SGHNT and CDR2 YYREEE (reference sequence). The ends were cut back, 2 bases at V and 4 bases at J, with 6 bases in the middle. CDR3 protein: CASSLVGTEAFF. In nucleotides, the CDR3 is TGTGCCAGCAGCTTAGTTGGCACTGAAGCTTTCTTT.

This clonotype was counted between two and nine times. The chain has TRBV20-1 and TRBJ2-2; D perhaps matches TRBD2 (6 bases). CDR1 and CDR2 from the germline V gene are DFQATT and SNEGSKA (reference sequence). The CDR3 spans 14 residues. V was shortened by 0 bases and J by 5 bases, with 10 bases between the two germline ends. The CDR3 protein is CSARDPSGTGELFF. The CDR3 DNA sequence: TGCAGTGCTAGAGACCCAAGCGGGACCGGGGAGCTGTTTTTT.

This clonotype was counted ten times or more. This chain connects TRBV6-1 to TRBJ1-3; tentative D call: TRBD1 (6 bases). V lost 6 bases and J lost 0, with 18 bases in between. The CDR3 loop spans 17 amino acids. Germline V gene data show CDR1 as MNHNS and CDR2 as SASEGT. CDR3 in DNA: TGTGCCAGCAGCCTGAATGTGGACAGCAGCTCTGGAAACACCATATATTTT. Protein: CASSLNVDSSSGNTIYF.

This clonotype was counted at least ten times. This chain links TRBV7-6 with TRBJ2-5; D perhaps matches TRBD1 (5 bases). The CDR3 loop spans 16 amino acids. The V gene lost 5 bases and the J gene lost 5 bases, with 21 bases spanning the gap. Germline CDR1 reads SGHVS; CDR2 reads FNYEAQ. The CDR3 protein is CASSPKGHTPVETQYF. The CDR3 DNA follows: TGTGCCAGCAGCCCAAAAGGACACACGCCGGTCGAGACCCAGTACTTC.

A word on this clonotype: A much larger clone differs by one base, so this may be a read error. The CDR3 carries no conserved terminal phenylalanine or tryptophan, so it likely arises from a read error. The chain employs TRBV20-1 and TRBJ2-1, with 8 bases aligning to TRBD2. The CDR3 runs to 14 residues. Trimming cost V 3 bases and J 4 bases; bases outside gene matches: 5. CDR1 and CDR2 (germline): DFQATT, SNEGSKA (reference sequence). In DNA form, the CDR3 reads TGCAGTGCTAGTAACGGGAGGGATTACAATGAGCAGTTCTAC. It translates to CSASNGRDYNEQFY.

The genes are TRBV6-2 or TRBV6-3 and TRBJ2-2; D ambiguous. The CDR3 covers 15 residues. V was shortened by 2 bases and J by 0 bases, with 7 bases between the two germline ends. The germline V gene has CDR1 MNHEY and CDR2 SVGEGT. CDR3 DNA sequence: TGTGCCAGCAGTTACCTAACCACGAACACCGGGGAGCTGTTTTTT. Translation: CASSYLTTNTGELFF.

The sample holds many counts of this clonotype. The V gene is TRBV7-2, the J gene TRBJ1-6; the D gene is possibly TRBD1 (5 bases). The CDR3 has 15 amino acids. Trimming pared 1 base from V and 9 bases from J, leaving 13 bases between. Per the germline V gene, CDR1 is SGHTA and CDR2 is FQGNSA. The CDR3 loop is CASSLVRQGGSPLHF. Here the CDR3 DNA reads TGTGCCAGCAGCTTAGTACGGCAGGGAGGTTCACCCCTCCACTTT.